This T cell receptor (beta chain) originates from a study of Ad26.COV2.S vaccination and SARS-CoV-2 variants. Findings of the study overall: Analyses that measured TCR breadth and depth may have underestimated total T cell responses.

A note on this clone: The antigen is undetermined.

With 8 bases removed from V and 1 base from J, the gap between germline ends came to 9 bases. The CDR3 loop spans 12 amino acids. Libraries were prepared by immunoSEQ multiplex PCR; TCRdb keeps only in-frame clonotypes and omits some of them. This sample has 43,000 or so clones, with 75% to 85% found just once. The TCR was taken from a human donor who had recovered from COVID-19. This chain joins TRBV12-3 or TRBV12-4 and TRBJ2-7, with unresolved D. Source: peripheral blood, taken after recovery from COVID-19. Here the CDR3 reads CASSILSYEQYF. CDR3 nucleotides: TGTGCCAGCTCCATTCTTTCCTACGAGCAGTACTTC.